This TCR beta chain derives from a study of cytomegalovirus exposure and HLA in healthy donors. Both 60 Vbeta primers and 13 Jbeta primers went into the PCR. Measured with immunoSEQ multiplex PCR; TCRdb has only the in-frame clones, and not every one. This table holds roughly 150,000 clones, about 75% found once. Worth noting for this clone: What it binds is unknown.

The germline V gene has CDR1 SQVTM and CDR2 ANQGSEA. The CDR3 runs 14 residues. The ends were cut back, 5 bases at V and 0 bases at J, with 14 bases in the middle. General observations from the study: Sequencing likely generated an artifact that appeared as a cluster of highly shared sequence variants. Several of the most significant clusters appeared linked to common viral pathogens, based on a later analysis. An analysis was carried out at a later point. It showed that HLA-associated TCR beta chains were more clonally expanded than equally common non-associated chains. There were a few CMV-associated chains whose specificity for CMV antigens was confirmed in vitro.

The V call is TRBV29-1, the J call TRBJ2-7; TRBD1 might be the D (5 bases). The clonotype was recovered from a male donor in good health and CMV-seronegative. Source material: PBMCs. CDR3 in DNA: TGCAGCGTTTGCAAGGGGCTTAGCTCCTACGAGCAGTACTTC. Translated, it gives CSVCKGLSSYEQYF.